Listed below are T cell receptor beta chains from one sample, sequenced in a study of shared clonotypes between healthy human individuals. TCRdb keeps only in-frame clones here, not all; method: immunoSEQ multiplex PCR. The sample has approximately 1.5 million clones, approximately 98% seen once. Input material: naive CD4+ T cells sorted from blood. These receptors were obtained from a young man in good health. The CDR3 runs from the conserved cysteine through the conserved F or W. Fields, in order: CDR3 DNA, CDR3 protein, V gene, J gene, CDR3 length, D gene, clone size. A D gene is named only where the DNA matches it firmly. A clone size is listed for some rows: how often the clone was seen (once, few, many), or a class if it is expanded.

TGTGCCAGCAGCTTAGGGGCAAGCAATGAGCAGTTCTTC	CASSLGASNEQFF	TRBV7-9	TRBJ2-1	13	-	-
TGTGCCAGTAGCTTGGGACTAGCGGGAGTGAATGAGCAGTTCTTC	CASSLGLAGVNEQFF	TRBV19	TRBJ2-1	15	TRBD2	-
TGTGCCAGCAGCTCCTACAGGGAGACCCAGTACTTC	CASSSYRETQYF	TRBV5-4	TRBJ2-5	12	-	-
TGCAGCGTTGTAGGACAGGGGTTCAATCAGCCCCAGCATTTT	CSVVGQGFNQPQHF	TRBV29-1	TRBJ1-5	14	TRBD1	-
TGTGCCAGCAGCTTAGGTGCGAACACTGAAGCTTTCTTT	CASSLGANTEAFF	TRBV11-3	TRBJ1-1	13	-	-
TGTGCCAGCAGCCAAACAGGGAAAGAGACCCAGTACTTC	CASSQTGKETQYF	TRBV9	TRBJ2-5	13	-	-
TGTGCCAGCAGCAATCCGACCTTAGACCCTAGCACAGATACGCAGTATTTT	CASSNPTLDPSTDTQYF	TRBV28	TRBJ2-3	17	-	-
TGTGCCAGTAGTATACAGCGGGATTGGAGTATGACCGGGGAGCTGTTTTTT	CASSIQRDWSMTGELFF	TRBV19	TRBJ2-2	17	TRBD2	-
TGTGCCGGTCAAGTTTTTCTGAACACTGAAGCTTTCTTT	CAGQVFLNTEAFF	TRBV2	TRBJ1-1	13	-	once
TGTGCCATCAGTGGACAGTCGAAGACGGGCACAGATACGCAGTATTTT	CAISGQSKTGTDTQYF	TRBV10-3	TRBJ2-3	16	-	once
TGTGCCTGGAGTAGGGGGCTAGCGGGAGGGACGGACGAGCAGTACTTC	CAWSRGLAGGTDEQYF	TRBV30	TRBJ2-7	16	TRBD2	-
TGCGCCAGCAGCCCGGGACAGGGGGCTGGTGGCTACACCTTC	CASSPGQGAGGYTF	TRBV5-1	TRBJ1-2	14	TRBD1	-
TGCGCCAGCAGCTTGTTAATGGGAAGCACCGGGGAGCTGTTTTTT	CASSLLMGSTGELFF	TRBV5-1	TRBJ2-2	15	-	-
TGTGCCAGCAGCTTAGCGTCTAGTCACCTAAAGCTGAACACCGGGGAGCTGTTTTTT	CASSLASSHLKLNTGELFF	TRBV7-6	TRBJ2-2	19	-	-
TGTGCCAGCAGTTTGGGGCAGGGGAGGAATTTAGGGGAGCAGTACTTC	CASSLGQGRNLGEQYF	TRBV28	TRBJ2-7	16	-	once